The source of this T cell receptor (beta chain) is a study of blood T cell repertoires in COVID-19. Study as a whole: In each case, the material was cDNA or gDNA derived from T cells, B-cell-depleted T cells, or PBMCs.

The CDR3 loop spans 16 amino acids. The V gene end was trimmed by 5 bases and the J gene end by 8 bases; junction bases not matched to a gene: 11. Germline assignment: CDR1 MDHEN and CDR2 SYDVKM. Recruited during active infection, patients (from Seattle) were subsequently followed longitudinally. Assay used: immunoSEQ multiplex PCR; TCRdb lists only in-frame clones, some missing. The sample contains 350,000 or so clones, about 87% of which appear only once. This chain joins TRBV28 and TRBJ2-1; TRBD2 matches at 11 bases. This receptor was obtained from a young woman with COVID-19, enrolled during active disease. The sequenced material came from peripheral blood. The CDR3 spells CASSLQLAGVVYEQFF. CDR3 sequence (DNA): TGTGCCAGCAGTCTCCAACTAGCGGGAGTAGTCTATGAGCAGTTCTTC.